A selection of T cell receptor beta chains follows, all from one sample in a study of T cell repertoires in cytomegalovirus infection. TCRdb independently ran MiXCR on the reads; one entry per CDR3 protein. The sample records under 350,000 distinct CDR3 sequences, roughly a tenth being singletons. Sequenced input: PBMCs. The receptor set was obtained from a human donor in good health (CMV status not recorded). Some clones in this sample may be carry-over from other donors' samples. Each CDR3 is given with its conserved first and last residue. Each record gives: J gene, D gene, clone size, V gene, CDR3 protein, CDR3 DNA. A D gene is named only where the DNA matches it firmly. Clone size is stated in some rows and not others, as once, few, many or a class when expanded.

>TRBJ1-5|NA|NA|TRBV20-1
CSAARMGGNQPQHF
TGCAGTGCTGCCCGTATGGGAGGCAATCAGCCCCAGCATTTT
>TRBJ1-2|TRBD1|NA|TRBV10-3
CAISGTGGLGYTF
TGTGCCATCAGTGGGACAGGGGGCTTAGGCTACACCTTC
>TRBJ2-1|TRBD1|many|TRBV7-8
CASSLGQGVYNEQFF
TGTGCCAGCAGCTTAGGGCAGGGGGTCTACAATGAGCAGTTCTTC
>TRBJ2-3|NA|many|TRBV6-1
CASSERGLSSTDTQYF
TGTGCCAGCAGTGAAAGGGGTCTGTCTAGCACAGATACGCAGTATTTT
>TRBJ2-1|TRBD2|many|TRBV2
CASSEWTSGRNEQFF
TGTGCCAGCAGTGAATGGACTAGCGGGAGGAATGAGCAGTTCTTC
>TRBJ1-1|TRBD1|few|TRBV11-1
CASSWGQGASEAFF
TGTGCCAGCAGCTGGGGACAGGGGGCCTCTGAAGCTTTCTTT
>TRBJ1-5|NA|many|TRBV7-9
CASSYKGDNQPQHF
TGTGCCAGCAGCTACAAAGGAGATAATCAGCCCCAGCATTTT
>TRBJ1-2|NA|many|TRBV20-1
CSASSQNYGYTF
TGCAGTGCTAGTTCACAGAACTATGGCTACACCTTC
>TRBJ1-1|NA|NA|TRBV20-1
CSARDREGLNTEAFF
TGCAGTGCTAGAGATCGGGAAGGGTTGAACACTGAAGCTTTCTTT
>TRBJ2-5|TRBD2|many|TRBV7-9
CASRNERGGMQTQYF
TGTGCCAGCAGAAACGAGCGCGGGGGGATGCAGACCCAGTACTTC
>TRBJ1-1|NA|NA|TRBV28
CASSLNPLTEAFF
TGTGCCAGCAGTTTAAACCCTCTCACTGAAGCTTTCTTT
>TRBJ1-1|NA|many|TRBV7-9
CASSPAGLGAEAFF
TGTGCCAGCAGCCCGGCAGGACTAGGCGCTGAAGCTTTCTTT
>TRBJ1-3|NA|NA|TRBV25-1
CASSELTAGNTIYF
TGTGCCAGCAGTGAATTAACCGCAGGAAACACCATATATTTT
>TRBJ2-7|NA|many|TRBV27
CASSWGPGYEQYF
TGTGCCAGCAGTTGGGGCCCCGGCTACGAGCAGTACTTC
>TRBJ2-7|NA|many|TRBV5-5
CASSFYPPSGQHYEQYF
TGTGCCAGCAGCTTCTATCCCCCGTCCGGACAGCACTACGAGCAGTACTTC
>TRBJ1-3|NA|many|TRBV7-9
CASSLVGQILHHSGNTIYF
TGTGCCAGCAGCTTGGTTGGACAGATCCTCCATCACTCTGGAAACACCATATATTTT
>TRBJ2-7|NA|NA|TRBV20-1
CSAWGGAGEQYF
TGCAGTGCTTGGGGGGGGGCAGGGGAGCAGTACTTC
>TRBJ1-2|NA|few|TRBV20-1
CSANSGRAYYGYTF
TGCAGTGCTAATTCAGGGCGCGCATACTATGGCTACACCTTC
>TRBJ2-3|NA|NA|TRBV29-1
CSVDGSTDTQYF
TGCAGCGTCGACGGGAGCACAGATACGCAGTATTTT
>TRBJ2-6|NA|many|TRBV6-4
CASSEQGYPILGSGANVLTF
TGTGCCAGCAGCGAACAGGGATATCCAATTTTAGGATCTGGGGCCAACGTCCTGACTTTC
>TRBJ1-4|TRBD1|many|TRBV4-2
CASSQDLTGGFEKLFF
TGTGCCAGCAGCCAAGACCTGACAGGGGGCTTTGAAAAACTGTTTTTT
>TRBJ2-1|NA|many|TRBV7-3
CASSPTAGWNEQFF
TGTGCCAGCAGCCCAACCGCGGGATGGAATGAGCAGTTCTTC
>TRBJ2-2|TRBD2|NA|TRBV12-3/TRBV12-4
CASSFYSGTSGTGELFF
TGTGCCAGCAGTTTCTACTCCGGGACTAGCGGCACCGGGGAGCTGTTTTTT
>TRBJ1-1|NA|many|TRBV7-2
CASTHGLPNQAFF
TGTGCCAGCACCCACGGGCTCCCCAATCAAGCTTTCTTT
>TRBJ2-7|NA|NA|TRBV5-1
CASSVQTSSYEQYF
TGCGCCAGCAGTGTCCAGACGAGCTCCTACGAGCAGTACTTC
>TRBJ1-1|TRBD1|many|TRBV6-5
CASSGQGFPWAFF
TGTGCCAGCAGTGGACAGGGGTTCCCCTGGGCTTTCTTT
>TRBJ2-1|TRBD2|many|TRBV7-6
CASSLDGAGGPYNEQFF
TGTGCCAGCAGCTTAGATGGAGCGGGGGGGCCCTACAATGAGCAGTTCTTC
>TRBJ2-5|NA|NA|TRBV20-1
CSARIRGLSETQYF
TGCAGTGCTAGAATTAGGGGACTCTCAGAGACCCAGTACTTC
>TRBJ2-3|NA|many|TRBV29-1
CSVGRTEDTQYF
TGCAGCGTGGGAAGAACGGAGGATACGCAGTATTTT
>TRBJ1-1|NA|many|TRBV12-3/TRBV12-4
CASSSWGGNTEAFF
TGTGCCAGCAGTTCCTGGGGGGGAAACACTGAAGCTTTCTTT
>TRBJ1-1|NA|many|TRBV7-2
CASSSSGDRGTEAFF
TGTGCCAGCAGCTCCTCCGGCGACCGGGGCACTGAAGCTTTCTTT
>TRBJ1-1|NA|few|TRBV6-2/TRBV6-3
CASSYSVGRVENTEAFF
TGTGCCAGCAGTTACTCCGTTGGGAGGGTGGAGAACACTGAAGCTTTCTTT
>TRBJ1-1|NA|NA|TRBV2
CASSESGAVNTEAFF
TGTGCCAGCAGTGAATCAGGGGCCGTGAACACTGAAGCTTTCTTT
>TRBJ2-1|TRBD2|NA|TRBV7-6
CASSLRGGETWNEQFF
TGTGCCAGCAGCCTCCGTGGGGGGGAAACTTGGAATGAGCAGTTCTTC
>TRBJ2-1|TRBD2|many|TRBV28
CASSSPRRGGNEQFF
TGTGCCAGCAGTTCACCCCGACGGGGGGGGAATGAGCAGTTCTTC
>TRBJ2-2|TRBD1|many|TRBV12-3/TRBV12-4
CASPLPDRGGTGELFF
TGTGCCAGCCCCCTGCCGGACAGGGGAGGGACCGGGGAGCTGTTTTTT
>TRBJ2-5|NA|many|TRBV5-5
CASTRQEQETQYF
TGTGCCAGCACTCGACAGGAACAAGAGACCCAGTACTTC
>TRBJ2-1|TRBD2|few|TRBV4-3
CASSQGEGYEQFF
TGCGCCAGCAGCCAAGGGGAGGGTTATGAGCAGTTCTTC
>TRBJ2-7|NA|NA|TRBV13
CASSSPGPDYEQYF
TGTGCCAGCAGCTCTCCGGGACCAGACTACGAGCAGTACTTC
>TRBJ1-1|NA|many|TRBV28
CASSLQGAKTEAFF
TGTGCCAGCAGTTTGCAGGGCGCGAAAACTGAAGCTTTCTTT